The clone carrying this TCR beta chain came up a few times. What it binds is unknown. The sample is drawn from a study of T cell repertoires in cytomegalovirus infection. The CDR3 consists of 15 residues. V lost 0 bases and J lost 5, with 13 bases in between. Germline V gene data show CDR1 as LGHNA and CDR2 as YSLEER. The study, taken as a whole, reports: Dominant in the ex vivo response were TCR beta clonotypes restricted by HLA-C and specific for CMV. Totalled public TCR beta family frequency picked out people who carried CMV plus the relevant HLA.

TCRdb independently ran MiXCR on the reads; one entry per CDR3 protein. Of roughly 500,000 distinct CDR3 sequences listed, about 33% were seen once; the top ten hold roughly 15%. Sequenced material: cultured PBMCs, taken from culture after CMV antigen stimulation. This sequence joins TRBV4-3 and TRBJ2-5; D is undetermined. The sequence was collected from a human donor in good health (CMV status not recorded). Some clones in this sample may be carry-over from other donors' samples. The CDR3: CASSQDDTGWETQYF. The DNA for the CDR3 is TGCGCCAGCAGCCAAGATGACACGGGCTGGGAGACCCAGTACTTC.